The rows below give T cell receptor beta chains drawn from one sample of a study of T cell responses to AZD1222 COVID-19 vaccine. TCRdb's copy holds only in-frame clones and misses some; the assay was immunoSEQ multiplex PCR. The sample gives 200,000 or so clones, just over 90% of which show up once; approximately 1% is in the top ten. The source was peripheral blood, collected on day 0 of MenACWY control vaccination. The receptors originated from an adult in good health. The CDR3 runs from the conserved cysteine through the conserved F or W. The D gene is left open where the match is weak. Not all rows give a size; the values are once, few, many and, for expanded clones, a class.

>-|13|TRBJ1-2|TRBV28|-
CASSFGNPYGYTF
TGTGCCAGCAGTTTTGGGAACCCCTATGGCTACACCTTC
>TRBD1|15|TRBJ1-2|TRBV16|-
CASSQSQGGGVGYTF
TGTGCCAGCAGCCAATCGCAGGGGGGTGGCGTTGGCTACACCTTC
>-|13|TRBJ1-3|TRBV7-2|-
CASSVTSGNTIYF
TGTGCCAGCAGTGTAACGTCTGGAAACACCATATATTTT
>-|17|TRBJ2-6|TRBV24-1|-
CATSEGTASSGANVLTF
TGTGCCACCAGTGAGGGGACTGCTAGCTCTGGGGCCAACGTCCTGACTTTC
>-|15|TRBJ2-5|TRBV19|-
CASRAGTEGALAQYF
TGTGCCAGTAGGGCCGGGACGGAGGGCGCCTTGGCCCAGTACTTC
>TRBD1|15|TRBJ1-2|TRBV28|-
CASSPAGGRHYGYTF
TGTGCCAGCAGTCCTGCAGGGGGCAGGCACTATGGCTACACCTTC
>TRBD1|17|TRBJ2-2|TRBV18|-
CASSPYGTGINTGELFF
TGTGCCAGCTCACCCTACGGGACAGGCATAAACACCGGGGAGCTGTTTTTT
>-|15|TRBJ2-3|TRBV13|-
CASSPRLTHTDTQYF
TGTGCCAGCAGCCCGAGGCTTACGCACACAGATACGCAGTATTTT
>-|14|TRBJ1-5|TRBV30|-
CAWSITGNNQPQHF
TGTGCCTGGAGTATAACAGGTAACAATCAGCCCCAGCATTTT
>TRBD1|17|TRBJ1-2|TRBV6-1|-
CASSDFWTGGANYGYTF
TGTGCCAGCAGTGACTTCTGGACAGGGGGAGCTAACTATGGCTACACCTTC
>TRBD1|16|TRBJ1-6|TRBV3-1/TRBV3-2|-
CASSYQSGTGGSPLHF
TGTGCCAGCAGCTATCAATCCGGGACAGGAGGATCACCCCTCCACTTT
>TRBD1|15|TRBJ1-5|TRBV19|-
CASSIGRTGVQPQHF
TGTGCCAGTAGTATAGGTAGAACAGGGGTTCAGCCCCAGCATTTT
>-|12|TRBJ1-6|TRBV28|-
CASSPRGSPLHF
TGTGCCAGCAGCCCCAGGGGCTCACCCCTCCACTTT
>TRBD1|14|TRBJ1-2|TRBV2|-
CASSGQGAPFGYTF
TGTGCCAGCAGCGGACAGGGGGCCCCATTTGGCTACACCTTC
>-|14|TRBJ1-2|TRBV5-4|-
CASSLQGKDYGYTF
TGTGCCAGCAGCTTACAGGGTAAAGACTATGGCTACACCTTC
>-|15|TRBJ1-1|TRBV7-2|-
CASSLALRGGTEAFF
TGTGCCAGCAGCTTAGCGCTAAGAGGTGGCACTGAAGCTTTCTTT
>-|17|TRBJ2-2|TRBV7-3|-
CASSSSFGGANTGELFF
TGTGCCAGCAGCTCGTCGTTCGGGGGCGCGAACACCGGGGAGCTGTTTTTT
>-|18|TRBJ2-1|TRBV14|-
CASSQDRAGVGGNNEQFF
TGTGCCAGCAGCCAAGATCGGGCAGGGGTCGGGGGGAACAATGAGCAGTTCTTC
>TRBD2|16|TRBJ2-7|TRBV6-5|-
CASSYSNSGGVYEQYF
TGTGCCAGCAGTTACTCCAATAGCGGGGGGGTCTACGAGCAGTACTTC
>-|17|TRBJ2-5|TRBV4-2|-
CASSPNGAVSVAETQYF
TGTGCCAGCAGCCCCAATGGGGCAGTCTCCGTGGCGGAGACCCAGTACTTC
>TRBD1|14|TRBJ1-2|TRBV5-1|-
CASRDRGANYGYTF
TGCGCCAGCCGAGACAGGGGGGCTAACTATGGCTACACCTTC
>-|14|TRBJ2-2|TRBV7-2|-
CASSSGRNTGELFF
TGTGCCAGCAGCTCCGGTCGGAACACCGGGGAGCTGTTTTTT
>-|15|TRBJ1-1|TRBV19|-
CASSPYMGVNTEAFF
TGTGCCAGTAGTCCCTATATGGGGGTAAACACTGAAGCTTTCTTT
>TRBD1|15|TRBJ1-6|TRBV7-9|few
CASSPTGGGVSPLHF
TGTGCCAGCAGCCCTACAGGGGGCGGTGTTTCACCCCTCCACTTT
>-|16|TRBJ1-1|TRBV6-1|-
CASSVGLGISNTEAFF
TGTGCCAGCAGTGTGGGTCTCGGTATCTCGAACACTGAAGCTTTCTTT
>-|15|TRBJ1-6|TRBV3-1/TRBV3-2|-
CASSTTADYNSPLHF
TGTGCCAGCAGCACGACGGCGGACTATAATTCACCCCTCCACTTT
>-|16|TRBJ2-1|TRBV7-2|-
CASSLGSGGAYNEQFF
TGTGCCAGCAGCTTAGGAAGTGGGGGGGCTTACAATGAGCAGTTCTTC
>-|13|TRBJ2-5|TRBV11-1|-
CASSFGSRETQYF
TGTGCCAGCAGCTTCGGCTCCCGAGAGACCCAGTACTTC
>-|12|TRBJ1-4|TRBV5-1|-
CASSAEGEKLFF
TGCGCCAGCAGCGCCGAAGGGGAAAAACTGTTTTTT
>TRBD1|16|TRBJ1-4|TRBV2|-
CASRLGTGTTNEKLFF
TGTGCCAGCCGCCTCGGGACAGGAACAACTAATGAAAAACTGTTTTTT
>TRBD1|15|TRBJ1-5|TRBV19|-
CASRTGQGLRQPQHF
TGTGCCAGTAGGACGGGACAGGGTTTACGCCAGCCCCAGCATTTT
>TRBD2|15|TRBJ2-7|TRBV7-6|-
CASSLTSWGEGEQYF
TGTGCCAGCAGCTTAACCTCTTGGGGGGAGGGGGAGCAGTACTTC
>TRBD2|16|TRBJ2-1|TRBV3-1/TRBV3-2|-
CASSRGTSGALVEQFF
TGTGCCAGCAGCCGCGGGACTAGCGGGGCGCTTGTTGAGCAGTTCTTC
>-|14|TRBJ1-2|TRBV6-6|-
CASSYGGIEYGYTF
TGTGCCAGCAGTTACGGCGGGATAGAGTATGGCTACACCTTC
>-|14|TRBJ1-1|TRBV29-1|-
CSVVRTAQNTEAFF
TGCAGCGTCGTCCGGACAGCGCAGAACACTGAAGCTTTCTTT
>-|15|TRBJ1-1|TRBV2|-
CASSGGGPLSTEAFF
TGTGCCAGCAGTGGGGGGGGCCCCCTGTCCACTGAAGCTTTCTTT
>-|15|TRBJ1-2|TRBV11-2|-
CASSFGPHGADGYTF
TGTGCCAGCAGCTTTGGACCCCACGGGGCGGATGGCTACACCTTC
>TRBD1|14|TRBJ1-5|TRBV7-2|-
CASSLATGSQPQHF
TGTGCCAGCAGCTTAGCGACAGGGTCTCAGCCCCAGCATTTT
>-|13|TRBJ1-2|TRBV5-6|-
CASSRPSAEGYTF
TGTGCCAGCAGCCGTCCAAGCGCGGAAGGCTACACCTTC
>-|13|TRBJ2-5|TRBV18|-
CASSPSARETQYF
TGTGCCAGCTCACCATCCGCGAGAGAGACCCAGTACTTC
>TRBD1|16|TRBJ1-6|TRBV4-2|-
CASSQDTGQGLSPLHF
TGTGCCAGCAGCCAAGATACGGGACAGGGCCTTTCACCCCTCCACTTT
>TRBD2|15|TRBJ2-1|TRBV4-2|-
CASSQGRGTDNEQFF
TGTGCCAGCAGCCAAGGGCGGGGGACCGACAATGAGCAGTTCTTC
>-|16|TRBJ2-3|TRBV7-8|-
CASSFLDQTYADTQYF
TGTGCCAGCAGCTTCCTGGATCAGACATACGCAGATACGCAGTATTTT
>TRBD1|16|TRBJ1-4|TRBV2|-
CASSPRQGGASEKLFF
TGTGCCAGCAGTCCCCGACAAGGGGGCGCTTCCGAAAAACTGTTTTTT
>-|15|TRBJ1-3|TRBV7-2|-
CASSVDAHRANTIYF
TGTGCCAGCAGCGTGGACGCACATAGGGCAAACACCATATATTTT
>TRBD1|16|TRBJ1-5|TRBV19|-
CASSILGQGTYQPQHF
TGTGCCAGTAGTATTCTCGGACAGGGGACTTATCAGCCCCAGCATTTT
>-|14|TRBJ2-7|TRBV27|few
CASSLSPGAYEQYF
TGTGCCAGCAGTTTATCTCCAGGGGCCTACGAGCAGTACTTC
>-|12|TRBJ1-2|TRBV12-3/TRBV12-4|-
CASSLARGGYTF
TGTGCCAGCAGTTTAGCGCGTGGGGGCTACACCTTC
>-|14|TRBJ2-1|TRBV9|-
CASSVGTSYNEQFF
TGTGCCAGCAGCGTCGGGACGTCTTACAATGAGCAGTTCTTC
>-|14|TRBJ1-2|TRBV28|-
CASSLGRSNYGYTF
TGTGCCAGCAGTTTGGGCAGGTCTAACTATGGCTACACCTTC
>-|13|TRBJ1-5|TRBV5-1|-
CASRATDNQPQHF
TGCGCCAGCCGTGCGACAGACAATCAGCCCCAGCATTTT
>-|10|TRBJ2-7|TRBV29-1|once
CSVMTYEQYF
TGCAGCGTCATGACCTACGAGCAGTACTTC
>TRBD1|15|TRBJ1-5|TRBV7-8|-
CASSLGQGANQPQHF
TGTGCCAGCAGCTTAGGGCAGGGGGCCAATCAGCCCCAGCATTTT